A selection of T cell receptor beta chains follows, all from one sample in a study of T cells in Graves' hyperthyroidism and ophthalmopathy. TCRdb used MiXCR to reprocess the multiplex PCR reads, holding one entry per CDR3 protein. The repertoire includes around 370,000 distinct CDR3 sequences, less than 20% of them detected once, and 35% to 45% sits in the top ten. The sequencing input was blood. The source is a man younger than 35 with Graves' ophthalmopathy. CDR3s include the opening cysteine and the closing phenylalanine or tryptophan. Each record gives: J gene, V gene, clone size, D gene, CDR3 protein, CDR3 DNA. A D gene is named only where the DNA matches it firmly. The size field is filled for only some rows; it gives once, few, many or a size class.

j_call: TRBJ1-1; v_call: TRBV5-6; clone_size: -; d_call: -; cdr3_aa: CASSSGAHAFF; cdr3_nt: TGTGCCAGCAGTTCTGGGGCTCACGCTTTCTTT
j_call: TRBJ1-5; v_call: TRBV2; clone_size: many; d_call: -; cdr3_aa: CASRGRKYNQPQHF; cdr3_nt: TGTGCCAGCAGGGGGCGGAAATACAATCAGCCCCAGCATTTT
j_call: TRBJ2-2; v_call: TRBV14; clone_size: few; d_call: -; cdr3_aa: CASSLTTGGYGELFF; cdr3_nt: TGTGCCAGCAGCCTTACTACAGGAGGGTACGGGGAGCTGTTTTTT
j_call: TRBJ1-2; v_call: TRBV7-9; clone_size: many; d_call: TRBD1; cdr3_aa: CASSYGTGGLDTF; cdr3_nt: TGTGCCAGCAGCTATGGGACAGGGGGTCTTGACACCTTC
j_call: TRBJ2-7; v_call: TRBV18; clone_size: -; d_call: TRBD1; cdr3_aa: CASSSSQGAGEQYF; cdr3_nt: TGTGCCAGCTCGTCCTCACAGGGGGCTGGCGAGCAGTACTTC
j_call: TRBJ1-1; v_call: TRBV11-2; clone_size: many; d_call: -; cdr3_aa: CASSIGLRDTEAFF; cdr3_nt: TGTGCCAGCAGCATCGGCCTTCGGGACACTGAAGCTTTCTTT
j_call: TRBJ2-2; v_call: TRBV5-5; clone_size: many; d_call: -; cdr3_aa: CASSSTSGTGELFF; cdr3_nt: TGTGCCAGCAGCTCAACCTCAGGGACCGGGGAGCTGTTTTTT
j_call: TRBJ1-2; v_call: TRBV5-6; clone_size: few; d_call: -; cdr3_aa: CASTPHGGGLAGYTF; cdr3_nt: TGTGCCAGCACCCCTCACGGGGGGGGCCTGGCTGGCTACACCTTC
j_call: TRBJ1-2; v_call: TRBV18; clone_size: few; d_call: -; cdr3_aa: CASSLQDSPYGYTF; cdr3_nt: TGTGCCAGCTCACTACAAGACAGTCCCTATGGCTACACCTTC
j_call: TRBJ1-2; v_call: TRBV25-1; clone_size: -; d_call: -; cdr3_aa: CASSRTADLYGYTF; cdr3_nt: TGTGCCAGCTCGCGGACAGCGGATCTCTATGGCTACACCTTC
j_call: TRBJ2-7; v_call: TRBV6-5; clone_size: many; d_call: TRBD2; cdr3_aa: CASSYSRPGEGYEQYF; cdr3_nt: TGTGCCAGCAGTTACTCGAGGCCCGGGGAGGGATACGAGCAGTACTTC
j_call: TRBJ1-2; v_call: TRBV7-8; clone_size: many; d_call: -; cdr3_aa: CASSPGAASWGYTF; cdr3_nt: TGTGCCAGCAGCCCTGGAGCCGCGTCATGGGGCTACACCTTC
j_call: TRBJ1-1; v_call: TRBV5-1; clone_size: many; d_call: -; cdr3_aa: CASNAGLMNTEAFF; cdr3_nt: TGCGCCAGCAACGCCGGACTCATGAACACTGAAGCTTTCTTT
j_call: TRBJ1-6; v_call: TRBV3-1; clone_size: few; d_call: TRBD1; cdr3_aa: CASSQDYGTGPHF; cdr3_nt: TGTGCCAGCAGCCAAGATTACGGGACAGGTCCCCACTTT
j_call: TRBJ2-2; v_call: TRBV29-1; clone_size: -; d_call: -; cdr3_aa: CSAGVTGAGELFF; cdr3_nt: TGCAGCGCCGGGGTGACGGGGGCCGGGGAGCTGTTTTTT
j_call: TRBJ2-7; v_call: TRBV28; clone_size: many; d_call: -; cdr3_aa: CGASQRGYEQYF; cdr3_nt: TGTGGGGCTAGTCAGAGAGGTTACGAGCAGTACTTC
j_call: TRBJ2-7; v_call: TRBV5-1; clone_size: -; d_call: TRBD1; cdr3_aa: CASYDRGSDEQYF; cdr3_nt: TGCGCCAGCTACGACAGGGGGAGCGACGAGCAGTACTTC
j_call: TRBJ1-2; v_call: TRBV5-8; clone_size: -; d_call: -; cdr3_aa: CASSSALGAGYGYTF; cdr3_nt: TGTGCCAGCAGTTCTGCGTTGGGGGCTGGCTATGGCTACACCTTC
j_call: TRBJ1-4; v_call: TRBV5-1; clone_size: -; d_call: TRBD1; cdr3_aa: CASSWETGANEKLFF; cdr3_nt: TGCGCCAGCAGCTGGGAAACAGGGGCTAATGAAAAACTGTTTTTT
j_call: TRBJ2-7; v_call: TRBV29-1; clone_size: many; d_call: TRBD2; cdr3_aa: CSVEDSGVYEQYF; cdr3_nt: TGCAGCGTTGAAGATAGCGGGGTCTACGAGCAGTACTTC
j_call: TRBJ2-7; v_call: TRBV7-9; clone_size: many; d_call: TRBD1; cdr3_aa: CASSPDRAAYEQYF; cdr3_nt: TGTGCCAGCAGCCCCGACAGGGCGGCCTACGAGCAGTACTTC
j_call: TRBJ1-6; v_call: TRBV9; clone_size: -; d_call: -; cdr3_aa: CASSVEGGNNSPLHF; cdr3_nt: TGTGCCAGCAGCGTAGAGGGCGGAAATAATTCACCCCTCCACTTT